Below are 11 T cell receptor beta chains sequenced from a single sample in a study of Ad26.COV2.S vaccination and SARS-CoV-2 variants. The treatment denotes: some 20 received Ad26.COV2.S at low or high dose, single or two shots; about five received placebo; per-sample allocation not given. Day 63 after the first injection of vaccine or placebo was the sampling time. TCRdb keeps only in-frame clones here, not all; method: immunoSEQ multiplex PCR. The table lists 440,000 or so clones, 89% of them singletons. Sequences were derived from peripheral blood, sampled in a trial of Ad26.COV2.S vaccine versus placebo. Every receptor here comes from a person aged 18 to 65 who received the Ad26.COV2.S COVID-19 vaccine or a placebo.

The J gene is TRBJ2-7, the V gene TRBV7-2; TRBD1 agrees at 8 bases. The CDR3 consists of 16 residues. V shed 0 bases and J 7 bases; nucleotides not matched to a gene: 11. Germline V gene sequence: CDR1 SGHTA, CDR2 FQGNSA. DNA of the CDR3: TGTGCCAGCAGCTTAGCTTTCGGACAGGGTTTAGAGGAGCAGTACTTC. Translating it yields CASSLAFGQGLEEQYF.

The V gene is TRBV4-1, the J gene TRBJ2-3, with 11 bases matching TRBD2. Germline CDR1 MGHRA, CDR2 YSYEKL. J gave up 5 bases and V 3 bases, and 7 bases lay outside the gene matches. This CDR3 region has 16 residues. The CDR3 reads CASSQSTSGGQDTQYF. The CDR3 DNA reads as TGCGCCAGCAGCCAGAGCACTAGCGGGGGCCAAGATACGCAGTATTTT.

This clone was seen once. The CDR3 DNA sequence: TGTGCCAGTAGTTTCGGCAGGGGGGGACTTAACCTCGGCTACACCTTC. Encoded protein: CASSFGRGGLNLGYTF. This rearrangement joins TRBV19 to TRBJ1-2; 7 nucleotides agree with TRBD1. V lost 5 bases to trimming and J lost 8 bases; unmatched junction nucleotides: 17. This CDR3 contains 16 residues. Germline V gene data show CDR1 as LNHDA and CDR2 as SQIVND (reference sequence).

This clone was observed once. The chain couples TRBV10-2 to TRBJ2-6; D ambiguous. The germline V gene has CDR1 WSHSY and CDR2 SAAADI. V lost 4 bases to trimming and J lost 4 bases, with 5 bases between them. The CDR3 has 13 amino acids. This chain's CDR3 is CASSVGGANVLTF. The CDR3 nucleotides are TGCGCCAGCAGTGTTGGCGGGGCCAACGTCCTGACTTTC.

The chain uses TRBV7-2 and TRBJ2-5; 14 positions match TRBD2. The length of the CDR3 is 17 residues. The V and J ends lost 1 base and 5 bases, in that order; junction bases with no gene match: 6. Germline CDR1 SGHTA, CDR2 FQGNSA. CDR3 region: CASSLGTSGGLGETQYF. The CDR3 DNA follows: TGTGCCAGCAGCTTAGGGACTAGCGGGGGGCTTGGGGAGACCCAGTACTTC. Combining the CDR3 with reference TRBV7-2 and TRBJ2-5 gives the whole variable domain GAGVSQSPSNKVTEKGKDVELRCDPISGHTALYWYRQSLGQGLEFLIYFQGNSAPDKSGLPSDRFSAERTGGSVSTLTIQRTQQEDSAVYLCASSLGTSGGLGETQYFGPGTRLLVL.

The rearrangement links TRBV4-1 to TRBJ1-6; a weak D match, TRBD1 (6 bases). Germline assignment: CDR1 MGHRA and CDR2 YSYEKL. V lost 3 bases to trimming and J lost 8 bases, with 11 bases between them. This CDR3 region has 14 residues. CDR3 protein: CASSQAGVHSPLHF. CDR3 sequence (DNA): TGCGCCAGCAGCCAGGCAGGGGTTCATTCACCCCTCCACTTT.

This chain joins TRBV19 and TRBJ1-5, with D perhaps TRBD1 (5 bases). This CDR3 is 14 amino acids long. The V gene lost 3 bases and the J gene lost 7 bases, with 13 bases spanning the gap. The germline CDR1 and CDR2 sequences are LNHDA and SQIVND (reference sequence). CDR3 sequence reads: CASSIREGIQPQHF. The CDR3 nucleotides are TGTGCCAGTAGTATCAGGGAAGGGATACAGCCCCAGCATTTT.

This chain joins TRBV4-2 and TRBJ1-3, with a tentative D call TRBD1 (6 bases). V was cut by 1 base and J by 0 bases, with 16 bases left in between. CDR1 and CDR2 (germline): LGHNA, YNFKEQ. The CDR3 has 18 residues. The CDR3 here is CASSQVTGGSLSGNTIYF. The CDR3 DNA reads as TGTGCCAGCAGCCAAGTGACGGGGGGCTCACTCTCTGGAAACACCATATATTTT.

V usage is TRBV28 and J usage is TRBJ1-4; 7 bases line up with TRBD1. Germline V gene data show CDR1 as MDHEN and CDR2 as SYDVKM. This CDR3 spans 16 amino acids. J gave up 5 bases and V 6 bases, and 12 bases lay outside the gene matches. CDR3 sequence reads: CASSTPRQGMNEKLFF. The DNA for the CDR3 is TGTGCCAGCAGCACCCCACGACAGGGAATGAATGAAAAACTGTTTTTT.

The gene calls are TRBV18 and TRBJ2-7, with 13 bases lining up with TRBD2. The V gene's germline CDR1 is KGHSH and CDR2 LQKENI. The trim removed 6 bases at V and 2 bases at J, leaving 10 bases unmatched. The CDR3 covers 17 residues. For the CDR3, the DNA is TGTGCCAGCTCGCTTACTAGCGGGAGGGCCAGCCCCTACGAGCAGTACTTC. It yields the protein CASSLTSGRASPYEQYF.

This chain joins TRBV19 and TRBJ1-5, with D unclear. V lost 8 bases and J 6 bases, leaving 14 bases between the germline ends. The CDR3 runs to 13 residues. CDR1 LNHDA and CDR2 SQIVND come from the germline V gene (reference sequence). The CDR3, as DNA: TGTGCCAGTGGCCATTTAGGAGGTCAGCCCCAGCATTTT. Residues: CASGHLGGQPQHF.